Shown below are 10 T cell receptor beta chains from a single sample sequenced in a study of T cell changes during pregnancy in multiple sclerosis. The repertoire was sequenced with immunoSEQ multiplex PCR; TCRdb's copy has only in-frame clones and lacks some. The sample includes some 73,000 clones, approximately 92% of them seen just once. Here the sequenced sample was peripheral blood, taken in the third trimester of pregnancy. The receptors were gathered from a female donor in good health, enrolled as a control in a pregnancy study.

This chain links TRBV4-1 with TRBJ1-2; unclear D gene. V was pared by 0 bases and J by 4 bases, with 9 bases between. The CDR3 has 14 residues. Per germline, CDR1 MGHRA and CDR2 YSYEKL. CDR3 residues: CASSQEGSIYGYTF. DNA for the CDR3: TGCGCCAGCAGCCAAGAGGGCAGTATCTATGGCTACACCTTC.

The rearrangement links TRBV30 to TRBJ2-5, with TRBD2 matching 10 bases. Trimming cost V 0 bases and J 13 bases; bases outside gene matches: 8. Looked up from germline, CDR1 is GTSNPN and CDR2 is SVGIG (reference sequence). The CDR3 runs 13 residues. The CDR3 DNA is TGTGCCTGGAGTGTGTTTCTAGCGGGAGCAGTGTACTTC. Protein sequence: CAWSVFLAGAVYF.

The J gene is TRBJ2-7, the V gene TRBV28; 15 nucleotides match TRBD2. Germline lookup yields CDR1 MDHEN and CDR2 SYDVKM. The CDR3 covers 21 residues. V dropped 3 bases and J dropped 1; count of bases not matched to a gene: 16. In DNA form, the CDR3 reads TGTGCCAGCAGTTTCTTGATTGGACTAGCGGGAGGGCAAATGGGGTCCTACGAGCAGTACTTC. Amino acid sequence: CASSFLIGLAGGQMGSYEQYF.

J is TRBJ1-5 and V is TRBV16; 9 bases line up with TRBD1. The length of the CDR3 is 17 residues. V lost 6 bases to trimming and J lost 0 bases; unmatched junction nucleotides: 9. Germline V lookup: CDR1 KGHSY, CDR2 FQNENV. The CDR3 loop reads CASRHRGPSYSNQPQHF. The CDR3 DNA reads as TGTGCCAGCAGACACAGGGGGCCTAGCTATAGCAATCAGCCCCAGCATTTT.

The chain recombines TRBV27 with TRBJ1-2, with D perhaps matching TRBD1 (6 bases). Germline CDR1 and CDR2: MNHEY and SMNVEV (reference sequence). This CDR3 contains 14 residues. The ends were cut back, 0 bases at V and 4 bases at J, with 9 bases in the middle. The CDR3 spells CASSLSGQLYGYTF. The CDR3 nucleotides are TGTGCCAGCAGTTTATCCGGACAGCTCTATGGCTACACCTTC.

The chain links TRBV14 to TRBJ1-2; D gene ambiguous. This CDR3 has 15 amino acids. CDR1 and CDR2 (germline): SGHDN, FVKESK. Trimming removed 3 bases at V and 0 bases at J, with 11 bases between. CDR3 protein: CASSQYAASNYGYTF. As DNA, the CDR3 is TGTGCCAGCAGCCAGTATGCGGCCTCTAACTATGGCTACACCTTC.

The chain links TRBV5-6 to TRBJ2-2; 10 nucleotides match TRBD2. V shed 0 bases, J shed 4 bases, and the junction held 3 bases outside the gene matches. The CDR3 spans 16 residues. Looked up from germline, CDR1 is SGHDT and CDR2 is YYEEEE. CDR3 coding DNA: TGTGCCAGCAGCTTGGTTGAGCGGGGGGGCACCGGGGAGCTGTTTTTT. It encodes CASSLVERGGTGELFF.

The chain carries TRBV28 and TRBJ1-2; 11 nucleotides line up with TRBD1. After removal of 6 bases from V and 4 bases from J, the junction contained 1 base not matched to a gene. Germline V CDR1 and CDR2: MDHEN, SYDVKM. This CDR3 is built from 13 residues. Here the CDR3 reads CASRGTGGYGYTF. Here the CDR3 DNA reads TGTGCCAGCAGAGGGACAGGGGGCTATGGCTACACCTTC.

The rearrangement joins TRBV15 to TRBJ1-5; D gene uncertain. Germline values: CDR1 LNHNV, CDR2 YYDKDF (reference sequence). Trimming left V 5 bases short and J 6 bases short, with 11 bases between. There are 13 residues in the CDR3. The chain's CDR3 is CATSRSLVQPQHF. CDR3 bases: TGTGCCACCAGCCGCAGCCTAGTTCAGCCCCAGCATTTT.

The chain recombines TRBV5-8 with TRBJ2-7, with D tentatively TRBD1 (5 bases). The V end was cut by 0 bases, the J end by 3 bases, with 10 bases between. Germline lookup yields CDR1 SGHTS and CDR2 YDEGEE. CDR3 length: 14 amino acids. This CDR3 reads CASSLGQGVYEQYF. The DNA of the CDR3 is TGTGCCAGCAGCTTGGGTCAGGGTGTCTACGAGCAGTACTTC.